The text below deals with one TCR beta chain. The antigen remains unidentified. The sample originates from a study of T cell repertoires in cytomegalovirus infection. Turning to the study itself: HLA-C-restricted CMV epitopes, recently identified, and well-studied HLA-B-restricted ones were used by the study. An indication of both CMV infection and matching HLA type came from public TCR beta signatures.

Study outcomes and limitations: There were HLA-C-restricted CMV-specific TCR beta clonotypes dominating the ex vivo response.

From the reads, TCRdb called clonotypes with MiXCR, one entry per CDR3 protein. The top ten clones hold around 80% of a sample with fewer than 60,000 distinct CDR3 sequences, around 20% of them seen once. The CDR3 runs 16 residues. V was clipped by 1 base and J by 3 bases; unmatched bases: 9. The germline CDR1 and CDR2 sequences are DFQATT and SNEGSKA (reference sequence). Sequencing was performed on CD8+ T cells from cultured PBMCs, taken from culture after CMV antigen stimulation. The sequence was obtained from a human donor in good health (CMV status not recorded). Some clones in this sample may be carry-over from other donors' samples. V usage is TRBV20-1 and J usage is TRBJ1-5; 7 bases are shared with TRBD1. The CDR3 region is CSARAVDREVNQPQHF. In DNA, the CDR3 is TGCAGTGCTAGAGCGGTCGACAGGGAAGTCAATCAGCCCCAGCATTTT.